Shown below are 14 T cell receptor beta chains from a single sample sequenced in a study of spatial heterogeneity in lung cancer. TCRdb independently ran MiXCR on the 5' RACE reads; one entry per CDR3 protein. This table holds tens of thousands of distinct CDR3 sequences, 8.5% to 10% found once. As to time point: blood at routine non-recurrence follow-up after resection. The sample was PBMCs, taken at follow-up. The receptor set was obtained from a male donor with early-stage non-small cell lung cancer.

This clonotype has ten or more counts. V usage is TRBV28 and J usage is TRBJ1-1; the match to TRBD1 covers 10 bases. V lost 10 bases and J lost 1; bases outside the gene matches: 9. This CDR3 is 15 amino acids long. Looked up from germline, CDR1 is MDHEN and CDR2 is SYDVKM. CDR3 amino acids: CATGQGDRRNTEAFF. The CDR3 DNA reads as TGTGCCACCGGACAGGGGGACCGTAGGAACACTGAAGCTTTCTTT.

This chain joins TRBV2 and TRBJ2-7; TRBD1 matches 7 bases. The CDR3 spans 13 residues. Trimming removed 4 bases from V and 3 bases from J; junction bases left unmatched: 3. Germline V CDR1 and CDR2: SNHLY, FYNNEI. The CDR3 loop is CASSGQGDYEQYF. CDR3 DNA: TGTGCCAGCAGTGGACAGGGAGACTACGAGCAGTACTTC.

This clonotype was counted at least ten times. This chain connects TRBV13 to TRBJ2-2, with D uncertain. Trimming left V 2 bases short and J 0 bases short, with 13 bases between. The CDR3 is made up of 17 amino acids. Germline assignment: CDR1 PRHDT and CDR2 FYEKMQ (reference sequence). Written as DNA, the CDR3 is TGTGCCAGCAGCTTAATACAGTTAACTTCGAACACCGGGGAGCTGTTTTTT. Translated, it gives CASSLIQLTSNTGELFF.

This chain joins TRBV5-5 and TRBJ2-2; 8 nucleotides line up with TRBD1. The J segment lost 6 bases and the V segment lost 4 bases, leaving 14 bases of the junction unmatched. The CDR3 sequence is 17 residues long. Per germline, CDR1 SGHKS and CDR2 YYEKEE (reference sequence). The CDR3 sequence is CASSLRTGQGRAGELFF. The DNA for the CDR3 is TGTGCCAGCAGCCTTCGGACAGGGCAGGGAAGAGCCGGGGAGCTGTTTTTT.

In the case of this clonotype: Mismatch with germline at one junction end may stem from a read error. This chain's CDR3 is CCAPDSPNEQFF. The CDR3 DNA follows: TGCTGTGCTCCGGACAGCCCCAATGAGCAGTTCTTC. The chain carries TRBV20-1 and TRBJ2-1; a weak D match, TRBD1 (6 bases). There are 12 residues in the CDR3. From germline, CDR1 is DFQATT and CDR2 SNEGSKA (reference sequence).

This clonotype was seen repeatedly, ten times or more. The V and J genes are TRBV2 and TRBJ1-1; 7 nucleotides match TRBD1. The length of the CDR3 is 15 residues. Germline CDR1 reads SNHLY; CDR2 reads FYNNEI. Losses at the gene ends were 4 bases for V and 0 bases for J; bases not matched to a gene: 5. This CDR3 reads CASSVGQLMNTEAFF. The CDR3 DNA reads TGTGCCAGCAGTGTGGGACAGCTTATGAACACTGAAGCTTTCTTT.

This sequence joins TRBV7-2 and TRBJ2-7; 10 nucleotides align to TRBD2. Trimming at V came to 4 bases and at J to 7 bases, leaving 10 bases not matched to a gene. The CDR3 totals 15 residues. CDR1 and CDR2 from the germline V gene are SGHTA and FQGNSA. The CDR3 protein is CASSSSSGGPGEQYF. In nucleotides, the CDR3 is TGTGCCAGCAGCTCCTCTAGCGGGGGCCCTGGAGAGCAGTACTTC.

This clonotype has ten or more counts. The rearrangement joins TRBV28 to TRBJ1-5, with 8 nucleotides matching TRBD1. Germline trimming cut 6 bases from V and 3 bases from J; bases unmatched to any gene: 22. Germline V gene sequence: CDR1 MDHEN, CDR2 SYDVKM. The CDR3 is 20 residues long. The CDR3 is CASSSPGTIGQGYSNQPQHF. The DNA for the CDR3 is TGTGCCAGCAGCTCCCCCGGAACAATTGGACAGGGCTACTCCAATCAGCCCCAGCATTTT.

Only a few counts were recorded for this clonotype. The chain joins TRBV3-1 to TRBJ2-2; possibly TRBD1 or TRBD2 for D (5 bases each). The germline V gene encodes CDR1 LGHDT and CDR2 YNNKEL (reference sequence). The V end was cut by 3 bases, the J end by 0 bases, with 17 bases between. The CDR3 is 18 amino acids. The CDR3 DNA follows: TGTGCCAGCAGCCAGACCCATCTGGGACGGGCGAACACCGGGGAGCTGTTTTTT. This translates into CASSQTHLGRANTGELFF. The variable domain in full, completed from reference TRBV3-1 and TRBJ2-2, reads DTAVSQTPKYLVTQMGNDKSIKCEQNLGHDTMYWYKQDSKKFLKIMFSYNNKELIINETVPNRFSPKSPDKAHLNLHINSLELGDSAVYFCASSQTHLGRANTGELFFGEGSRLTVL.

This clonotype was counted between two and nine times. J is TRBJ2-1 and V is TRBV28; 10 bases are a match to TRBD2. With 9 bases clipped from V and 5 bases from J, the junction kept 7 bases outside the gene matches. The CDR3 is made up of 14 amino acids. Germline assignment: CDR1 MDHEN and CDR2 SYDVKM. The CDR3 spells CASTLAGENNEQFF. The CDR3 DNA follows: TGTGCCAGTACTCTAGCGGGGGAGAACAATGAGCAGTTCTTC.

This clonotype was detected many times. V and J are TRBV29-1 and TRBJ2-7; a weak D match, TRBD1 (5 bases). V was clipped by 3 bases and J by 3 bases, with 12 bases between them. CDR3 length equals 13 residues. Germline values: CDR1 SQVTM, CDR2 ANQGSEA. CDR3 residues: CSVETVGGYEQYF. The CDR3 region has the DNA TGCAGCGTTGAGACAGTGGGCGGCTACGAGCAGTACTTC.

The chain couples TRBV28 to TRBJ2-5, with TRBD2 matching 7 bases. In germline, CDR1 is MDHEN, CDR2 SYDVKM. The junction had 14 bases not matched to a gene; V was cut back by 5 bases and J by 11 bases. This CDR3 has 14 amino acids. DNA of the CDR3: TGTGCCAGCAGTCCCCGTTTGAGCGGGGCGCATCAGTACTTC. It codes for CASSPRLSGAHQYF.

There are a few counts of this clonotype. The chain links TRBV20-1 to TRBJ2-1, with TRBD1 matching over 7 bases. The germline V gene has CDR1 DFQATT and CDR2 SNEGSKA (reference sequence). V was pared by 3 bases and J by 4 bases, with 3 bases of the junction left unmatched. This CDR3 has 13 residues. The CDR3 bases are TGCAGTGCTAGGGGGGACAGATACAATGAGCAGTTCTTC. This encodes CSARGDRYNEQFF.

A few counts support this clonotype. CDR3 DNA: TGTGCCAGCAGCCGAAGCCTGAACAGGGCAACTAATGAAAAACTGTTTTTT. Its translation is CASSRSLNRATNEKLFF. The chain combines TRBV7-8 with TRBJ1-4; a possible D gene is TRBD1 (6 bases). The CDR3 covers 17 residues. V dropped 5 bases and J dropped 0 bases, with 16 bases sitting between them. Germline values: CDR1 SGHVS, CDR2 FQNEAQ.